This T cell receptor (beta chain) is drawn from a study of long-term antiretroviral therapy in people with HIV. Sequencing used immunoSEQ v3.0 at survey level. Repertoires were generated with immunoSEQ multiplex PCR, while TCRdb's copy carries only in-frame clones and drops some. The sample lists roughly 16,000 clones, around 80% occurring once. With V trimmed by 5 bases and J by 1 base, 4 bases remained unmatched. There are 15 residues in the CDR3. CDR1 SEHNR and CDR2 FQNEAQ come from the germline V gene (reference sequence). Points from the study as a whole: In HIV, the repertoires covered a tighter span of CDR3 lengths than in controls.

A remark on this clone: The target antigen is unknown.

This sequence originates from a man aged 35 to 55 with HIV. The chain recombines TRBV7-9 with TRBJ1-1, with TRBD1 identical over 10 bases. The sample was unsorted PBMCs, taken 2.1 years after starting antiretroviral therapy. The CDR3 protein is CASSDDRGQNTEAFF. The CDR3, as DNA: TGTGCCAGCAGCGACGACAGGGGGCAGAACACTGAAGCTTTCTTT. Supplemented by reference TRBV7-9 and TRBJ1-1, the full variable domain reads DTGVSQNPRHKITKRGQNVTFRCDPISEHNRLYWYRQTLGQGPEFLTYFQNEAQLEKSRLLSDRFSAERPKGSFSTLEIQRTEQGDSAMYLCASSDDRGQNTEAFFGQGTRLTVV.